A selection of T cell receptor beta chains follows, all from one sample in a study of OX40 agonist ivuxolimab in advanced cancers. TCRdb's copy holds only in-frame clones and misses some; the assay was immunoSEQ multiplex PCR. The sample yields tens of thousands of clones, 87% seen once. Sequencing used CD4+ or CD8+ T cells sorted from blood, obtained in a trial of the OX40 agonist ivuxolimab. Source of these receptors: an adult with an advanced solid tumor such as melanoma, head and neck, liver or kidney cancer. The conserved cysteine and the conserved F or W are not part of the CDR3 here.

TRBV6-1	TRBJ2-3	ASSRLSSTDTQY
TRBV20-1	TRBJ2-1	SATPGFEQF
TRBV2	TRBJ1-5	ASSSLRQGYQPQH
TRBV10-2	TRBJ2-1	ASSRVYEQF
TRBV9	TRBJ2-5	ASSVLGQPEETQY
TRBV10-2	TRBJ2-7	ASKSGGSSYEQY
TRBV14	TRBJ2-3	ASSQDLGSLSTDTQY
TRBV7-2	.	ASSLEGTGSHEQY
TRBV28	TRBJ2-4	ASSEQNIQY
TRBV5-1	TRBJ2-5	ASSHQSQGAGETQY
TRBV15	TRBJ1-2	ATSRVGGLDYGYT
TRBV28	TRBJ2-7	ASSTTAYEQY
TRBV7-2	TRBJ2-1	ASSLAPYNEQF
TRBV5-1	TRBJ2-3	ASSLSAGVRDTQY
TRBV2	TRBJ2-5	ASSVDRVETQY
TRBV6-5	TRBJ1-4	ASSSPRTGAGEKLF
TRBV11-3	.	ASSLEGYEQY
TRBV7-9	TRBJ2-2	ASSLTLTGELF
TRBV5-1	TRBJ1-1	ASSFKGQGIRGNTEAF
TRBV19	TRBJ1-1	ASSLLNRDTEAF
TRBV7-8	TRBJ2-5	ASNLQRQETQY
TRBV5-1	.	ASSPEFSGYEQY
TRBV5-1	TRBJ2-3	ASSSETGGTDTQY
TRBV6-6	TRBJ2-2	ASSSDRGPGELF
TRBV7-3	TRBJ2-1	ASSDQLAGNEQF
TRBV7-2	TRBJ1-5	ASSPREGYNQPQH
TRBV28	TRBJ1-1	ASSSLGEGGRRTEAF
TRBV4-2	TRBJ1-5	ASSQDQGSGNQPQH
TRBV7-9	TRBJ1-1	ASSLTDGNTEAF
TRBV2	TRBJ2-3	ASSEGGRNTDTQY
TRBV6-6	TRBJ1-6	ASSSKDRDNSPLH
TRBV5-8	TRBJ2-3	ASSSPGLAGVTTDTQY
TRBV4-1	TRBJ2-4	ASSQDLAQKNIQY
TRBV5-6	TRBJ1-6	ASSIALGQGSPLH
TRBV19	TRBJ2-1	ASSVQLAGAYNEQF
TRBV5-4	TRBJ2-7	ASSPGGTSGRIYEQY
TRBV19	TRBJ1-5	ASRGTANQPQH